This paragraph reports one T cell receptor beta chain. Antigen unknown. The conserved final phenylalanine or tryptophan is absent from the CDR3, which likely points to a read error. From around 18-30 mg of unsorted bulk tissue, DNA and RNA were co-extracted together. There were only treatment-naive patients, all with chronic HBV infection. TCR beta cDNA was reverse-transcribed from roughly 520 ng of total RNA. The reaction used a constant-region primer and ProtoScript II reverse transcriptase. Library construction for TCR beta comprised three nested multiplex PCR rounds performed with slightly modified ARM-PCR. PCR rounds one and two used TRBV1-TRBV30 forward primers with a C-beta reverse primer for around 9 cycles each. TCRdb re-analysed the multiplex PCR reads in MiXCR, keeping a single row per CDR3 protein. This sample has 85,000 to 100,000 distinct CDR3 sequences, with roughly 70% found just once.

The CDR3 loop spans 14 amino acids. The V gene end was trimmed by 6 bases and the J gene end by 6 bases; junction bases not matched to a gene: 11. In germline, CDR1 is SQVTM, CDR2 ANQGSEA. This entry is derived from a study of tumor-infiltrating lymphocytes in primary liver carcinoma. Study at large: Among the tumors, stages were T1-T3 N0M0 and sizes about 4 to 11 cm.

Findings of the study overall: Tumors reached a significantly greater top-250-clone fraction than blood did (p = 0.039). Tumor region pairs shared more overlap than did tumor-adjacent and tumor-blood pairs.

Sequenced material: tumor-adjacent normal liver tissue. This clonotype was sampled from a man aged 35-49 years with primary liver carcinoma and hepatitis B virus infection. The V gene is TRBV29-1, the J gene TRBJ2-1; 7 nucleotides align to TRBD2. CDR3 amino acids: CSVRGRASRNEQFL. The CDR3 coding sequence is TGCAGCGTCAGAGGGAGGGCCTCTCGCAATGAGCAGTTCCTC.